A selection of T cell receptor beta chains follows, all from one sample in a study of immune evolution from preneoplasia to lung adenocarcinoma. Sequencing was performed with immunoSEQ multiplex PCR; in TCRdb, only in-frame clones are kept and a portion is missing. The sample carries 9,500 to 13,000 clones, 82% recorded once. Sequenced material: FFPE minimally invasive lung adenocarcinoma tissue. The receptor set was obtained from a person aged 70 to 85 with lung adenocarcinoma. The CDR3 runs from the conserved cysteine through the conserved F or W. The order of the fields is D gene, J gene, V gene, clone size, CDR3 DNA, CDR3 protein. D genes are given only for firm matches. Part of the rows lack a size; the others show once, few, many or a class for expanded clones.

-	TRBJ1-4	TRBV9	-	TGTGCCAGCAGCGCGGACAGTGGGGAAAAACTGTTTTTT	CASSADSGEKLFF
-	TRBJ2-3	TRBV7-8	-	TGTGCCAGCAGCCCCCGCCCGGCTAGCACAGATACGCAGTATTTT	CASSPRPASTDTQYF
TRBD1	TRBJ2-3	TRBV6-1	-	TGTGCCAGCAGTGCTCTTGACAGGGGAAGCACAGATACGCAGTATTTT	CASSALDRGSTDTQYF
-	TRBJ1-1	TRBV7-9	-	TGTGCCAGCAGCTTAGCGCAAGGGGGCACTGAAGCTTTCTTT	CASSLAQGGTEAFF
-	TRBJ1-5	TRBV28	medium-sized	TGTGCCAGCAGCCCAGGGAATCAGCCCCAGCATTTT	CASSPGNQPQHF
-	TRBJ1-2	TRBV25-1	-	TGTGCCAGCAGCCTGCCCTCCCAATGGGTTGGCTACACCTTC	CASSLPSQWVGYTF
-	TRBJ1-5	TRBV7-2	-	TGTGCCAGCAGCTTAGGAGGGGGAAGCAATCAGCCCCAGCATTTT	CASSLGGGSNQPQHF
TRBD2	TRBJ2-3	TRBV6-5	-	TGTGCCGCATCACGACTAGCGGGGTCCGATACGCAGTATTTT	CAASRLAGSDTQYF
-	TRBJ2-2	TRBV5-1	-	TGCGCCAGCGGCGGGACGGTGAACACCGGGGAGCTGTTTTTT	CASGGTVNTGELFF
-	TRBJ1-6	TRBV30	-	TGTGCCTGGAGTCGGCAGGCGGACTCACCCCTCCACTTT	CAWSRQADSPLHF
TRBD1	TRBJ2-7	TRBV2	-	TGTGCCAGCACCCTCGGGACAGGTAATTACGAGCAGTACTTC	CASTLGTGNYEQYF
-	TRBJ1-1	TRBV18	-	TGTGCCAGCTCATCGGGACCGAACACTGAAGCTTTCTTT	CASSSGPNTEAFF
-	TRBJ1-1	TRBV4-2	-	TGTGCCAGCAGCCATCCAGACAGGTACACTGAAGCTTTCTTT	CASSHPDRYTEAFF
TRBD1	TRBJ2-1	TRBV30	few	TGTGCCTGGAGTACAGGACAGGGTAGGGTCTTC	CAWSTGQGRVF
-	TRBJ2-3	TRBV19	-	TGTGCCACCCGTCCCGCGGGCGGGGCAGATACGCAGTATTTT	CATRPAGGADTQYF
TRBD2	TRBJ2-5	TRBV30	-	TGTGCCTGGAGTTGGACTAGCGGGAGTTCAGAGACCCAGTACTTC	CAWSWTSGSSETQYF
TRBD2	TRBJ2-3	TRBV19	once	TGTGCCAGTAGTATCTTTCGTGGCGGGGGAACGCAGTATTTT	CASSIFRGGGTQYF
-	TRBJ1-1	TRBV5-1	medium-sized	TGCGCCAGCAGCTTGTACGGTACTGAAGCTTTCTTT	CASSLYGTEAFF
-	TRBJ1-2	TRBV6-1	-	TGTGCCAGCAGTGAGAGTCAGGGTTTCGGTGGCTACACCTTC	CASSESQGFGGYTF
-	TRBJ1-2	TRBV2	-	TGTGCCAGCAGGGACGTAAAAAACCTCTATGGCTACACCTTC	CASRDVKNLYGYTF
-	TRBJ2-5	TRBV4-1	-	TGCGCCAGCAGCCAAGCAGGCCTTTTGGCGTGGGAGCAAGAGACCCAGTACTTC	CASSQAGLLAWEQETQYF
-	TRBJ1-6	TRBV16	few	TGTGCCAGCAGCCAATTCGAATGGGCGAGGAGTTCACCCCTCCACTTT	CASSQFEWARSSPLHF
-	TRBJ1-6	TRBV4-1	-	TGCGCCAGCAGCCAAGGGGAGGGCGGAGGGTCGCGTTCACCCCTCCACTTT	CASSQGEGGGSRSPLHF
-	TRBJ2-3	TRBV6-1	once	TGTGCCAGCAGTGACACGGGACTCACAGATACGCAGTATTTT	CASSDTGLTDTQYF
TRBD2	TRBJ2-7	TRBV6-1	few	TGTGCCAGCAGTTTAGGACTAGCGGGAGGGGGCGAGCAGTACTTC	CASSLGLAGGGEQYF
TRBD2	TRBJ2-5	TRBV18	-	TGTGCCAGCTCACCGAGGGTTGGACTAGTGGGACAAGAGACCCAGTACTTC	CASSPRVGLVGQETQYF
-	TRBJ2-5	TRBV6-1	once	TGTGCCAGCAGTGAAGGGGAGACCCAGTACTTC	CASSEGETQYF
TRBD1	TRBJ2-7	TRBV2	-	TGTGCCAGCAGTGGGGTAGGAAACAGGGGCTACGAGCAGTACTTC	CASSGVGNRGYEQYF
-	TRBJ2-7	TRBV14	few	TGTGCCAGCAGCCAATGGGGAAATTCCTACGAGCAGTACTTC	CASSQWGNSYEQYF
-	TRBJ2-1	TRBV27	-	TGTGCCAGCAGTTTATTTGGACGCTACAATGAGCAGTTCTTC	CASSLFGRYNEQFF
TRBD2	TRBJ2-2	TRBV7-3	-	TGTGCCAGCAGCTTAAACGGCCTAGCGGGAGGTGGCGGGGAGCTGTTTTTT	CASSLNGLAGGGGELFF
-	TRBJ1-6	TRBV7-9	-	TGTGCCGTAAGACCGCAGGGAAATTCACCCCTCCACTTT	CAVRPQGNSPLHF
-	TRBJ2-2	TRBV11-2	-	TGTGCCAGCAGCTTTGGCCCGCCCAGTGGGGAGCTGTTTTTT	CASSFGPPSGELFF
-	TRBJ2-7	TRBV28	-	TGTGCCAGCAAAGAGACAGCTACCTACGAGCAGTACTTC	CASKETATYEQYF
-	TRBJ1-5	TRBV6-1	-	TGTGCCAGCAGAATGACAGGCAATCAGCCCCAGCATTTT	CASRMTGNQPQHF
TRBD2	TRBJ2-1	TRBV4-2	-	TGTGCCAGCAGCCAACTAGCGGGACAATCTTACAATGAGCAGTTCTTC	CASSQLAGQSYNEQFF
-	TRBJ2-5	TRBV5-4	-	TGTGCCAGCAGCTTGGATCAGGGTAGGGAGGAGACCCAGTACTTC	CASSLDQGREETQYF
-	TRBJ2-1	TRBV30	-	TGTGCCTGGAGTAGGCGGGCGGGGCAGTTCTTC	CAWSRRAGQFF
-	TRBJ1-2	TRBV15	-	TGTGCCACCAGCAGAGGAGGGTTACTTGGGAATGGCTACACCTTC	CATSRGGLLGNGYTF
-	TRBJ1-6	TRBV10-3	-	TGTGCCATCAAGGAGGCGGGGCAGAATTCACCCCTCCACTTT	CAIKEAGQNSPLHF
TRBD2	TRBJ2-1	TRBV6-4	-	TGTGCCAGCAGTGGAGGGAGCGGGAGCTCCTACAATGAGCAGTTCTTC	CASSGGSGSSYNEQFF
-	TRBJ2-2	TRBV19	few	TGTGCCAGTGGGGGGGACAGCTTTTTCACCGGGGAGCTGTTTTTT	CASGGDSFFTGELFF
TRBD2	TRBJ2-1	TRBV7-9	few	TGTGCCAGCAGCCCGACTAGCGGGGCCTACAATGAGCAGTTCTTC	CASSPTSGAYNEQFF
TRBD2	TRBJ2-7	TRBV5-1	-	TGCGCCAGCAGCGAACTTGGCCCACTAGCGGGGTTCGAGCAGTACTTC	CASSELGPLAGFEQYF
-	TRBJ2-3	TRBV11-2	-	TGTGCCAGCAGCTTTCCGGTTGGATCGAATACGCAGTATTTT	CASSFPVGSNTQYF
TRBD1	TRBJ1-4	TRBV29-1	-	TGCAGCGTGCTGACGGACAGGGATAATGAAAAACTGTTTTTT	CSVLTDRDNEKLFF
-	TRBJ1-1	TRBV28	-	TGTGCCAGCAGTGCCCCGTTACTTAAGGGCACTGAAGCTTTCTTT	CASSAPLLKGTEAFF
-	TRBJ2-7	TRBV5-5	-	TGTGCCAGCAGCTGGAGGGGGCCTATCTCCTACGAGCAGTACTTC	CASSWRGPISYEQYF